Presented here are 20 T cell receptor beta chains from one specimen sequenced in a study of blood T cells in healthy people across ages. Using a J-beta primer mix together with a sample-barcoded 5' primer, a second PCR was run for roughly 6 to 11 cycles. TCRdb itself ran the 5' RACE reads through MiXCR, one entry per CDR3 protein. The table includes 850,000 to 1,300,000 distinct CDR3 sequences, under 45% detected once. The sequenced sample consisted of blood. The receptors were sampled from a woman aged 60-75 years in good health.

This clonotype was counted a few times. The V gene is TRBV7-9, the J gene TRBJ2-3; 9 bases match TRBD1. The trim removed 6 bases at V and 2 bases at J, leaving 6 bases unmatched. The length of the CDR3 is 15 residues. Germline assignment: CDR1 SEHNR and CDR2 FQNEAQ (reference sequence). This CDR3 is CASRTGQGFTDTQYF. For the CDR3, the DNA is TGTGCCAGCAGGACGGGACAGGGCTTCACAGATACGCAGTATTTT. Drawing the rest from reference TRBV7-9 and TRBJ2-3, the complete variable domain is DTGVSQNPRHKITKRGQNVTFRCDPISEHNRLYWYRQTLGQGPEFLTYFQNEAQLEKSRLLSDRFSAERPKGSFSTLEIQRTEQGDSAMYLCASRTGQGFTDTQYFGPGTRLTVL.

The chain carries TRBV15 and TRBJ2-7; tentatively, D is TRBD1 (5 bases). This CDR3 has 14 residues. Between the trimmed V and J ends, which lost 1 base and 3 bases, there was a span of 10 bases. Germline V gene data show CDR1 as LNHNV and CDR2 as YYDKDF (reference sequence). CDR3 amino acids: CATSRVQGLYEQYF. DNA for the CDR3: TGTGCCACCAGCAGAGTTCAGGGCCTCTACGAGCAGTACTTC.

The chain has TRBV5-1 and TRBJ2-7, with 9 bases that match TRBD2. The CDR3 runs to 17 residues. The V gene end was trimmed by 5 bases and the J gene end by 3 bases; junction bases not matched to a gene: 15. Per germline, CDR1 SGHRS and CDR2 YFSETQ. The CDR3 region is CASSHPLAGVDVYEQYF. CDR3 in DNA: TGCGCCAGCAGTCACCCACTAGCGGGCGTAGATGTCTACGAGCAGTACTTC. The variable domain in full, with the rest retrieved from reference TRBV5-1 and TRBJ2-7, is KAGVTQTPRYLIKTRGQQVTLSCSPISGHRSVSWYQQTPGQGLQFLFEYFSETQRNKGNFPGRFSGRQFSNSRSEMNVSTLELGDSALYLCASSHPLAGVDVYEQYFGPGTRLTVT.

About this clonotype itself: Because the CDR3's place on the DNA is in doubt, the DNA is left out and the CDR3 is given as listed by TCRdb. This chain uses TRBV20-1 with TRBJ1-6. With termini counted, the CDR3 has 15 amino acids. Germline CDR1 reads DFQATT; CDR2 reads SNEGSKA (reference sequence). The CDR3 sequence is CSARATVGSGSPLHF.

Here the CDR3 DNA reads TGTGCCAGCAGTCCGGGCACTTACGACGAGCAGTACTTC. This encodes CASSPGTYDEQYF. The chain carries TRBV12-3 or TRBV12-4 and TRBJ2-5; D is uncertain. Judging by the DNA end, TRBJ2-7 fits better; the J call may be wrong. CDR3 length equals 13 residues.

This clonotype was counted only a few times. V gene TRBV6-5 combines with J gene TRBJ2-1; 9 positions match TRBD2. Germline CDR1 MNHEY, CDR2 SVGAGI. The length of the CDR3 is 16 residues. Trimming at V came to 8 bases and at J to 1 base, leaving 9 bases not matched to a gene. The CDR3 protein is CASAARAGGSYNEQFF. The CDR3 nucleotides read TGTGCCAGCGCCGCTCGGGCGGGAGGGTCCTACAATGAGCAGTTCTTC.

The chain recombines TRBV6-6 with TRBJ2-1; maybe TRBD2 (6 bases). V was pared by 6 bases and J by 5 bases, with 20 bases between. This CDR3 is built from 16 residues. CDR1 is MNHNY, CDR2 SVGAGI, per germline (reference sequence). CDR3 DNA: TGTGCCAGCAGGTGGGGACCGACTAGTGGGAACAATGAGCAGTTCTTC. This translates into CASRWGPTSGNNEQFF.

This clonotype was found many times. The chain has TRBV10-2 and TRBJ2-1; a possible D gene is TRBD2 (6 bases). CDR1 and CDR2 from the germline V gene are WSHSY and SAAADI. V lost 3 bases, J lost 7 bases, and 10 bases lay in between. The CDR3 runs to 13 residues. DNA of the CDR3: TGCGCCAGCAGTGATGGAAGCGGGAATGAGCAGTTCTTC. It translates to CASSDGSGNEQFF.

The chain has TRBV4-2 and TRBJ2-7; perhaps TRBD2 as D (5 bases). The CDR3 consists of 13 residues. Trimming removed 2 bases at V and 7 bases at J, with 12 bases between. Germline-derived CDR1 and CDR2 are LGHNA and YNFKEQ. Here the CDR3 DNA reads TGTGCCAGCAGCCAATTCAGAGGGCATGAGCAGTACTTC. Protein sequence: CASSQFRGHEQYF.

The V and J genes are TRBV12-3 or TRBV12-4 and TRBJ2-5, with 7 bases identical to TRBD1. CDR3 length equals 14 residues. J gave up 5 bases and V 6 bases, and 9 bases lay outside the gene matches. For the CDR3, the DNA is TGTGCCAGCAGCCACGACAGGGATTGGGAGACCCAGTACTTC. The encoded protein is CASSHDRDWETQYF.

This clonotype came up a few times. J is TRBJ1-6 and V is TRBV27; D is unclear. V was cut by 6 bases and J by 10 bases, with 10 bases left in between. CDR1 and CDR2 (germline): MNHEY, SMNVEV (reference sequence). This CDR3 has 12 residues. The CDR3, as DNA: TGTGCCAGCAGCTCCGCTGGGTCACCCCTCCACTTT. Encoded protein: CASSSAGSPLHF.

This clonotype has just a few counts. CDR3 protein: CSAFSRTSGTREQFF. Here the CDR3 DNA reads TGCAGTGCTTTTTCAAGGACTAGCGGGACCCGCGAGCAGTTCTTC. The rearrangement links TRBV20-1 to TRBJ2-1, with 12 positions matching TRBD2. V dropped 5 bases and J dropped 10; count of bases not matched to a gene: 12. Germline V gene sequence: CDR1 DFQATT, CDR2 SNEGSKA (reference sequence). The CDR3 covers 15 residues.

This clonotype was detected a few times. The CDR3 coding sequence is TGCGCCAGCAGTCTAAGGTCCGGGGCTGGAAATGAGCAGTTCTTC. This codes for CASSLRSGAGNEQFF. V and J are TRBV5-1 and TRBJ2-1; D might be TRBD1 or TRBD2, each matching 5 bases. V was trimmed by 5 bases and J by 7 bases, leaving 19 bases between them. This CDR3 has 15 amino acids. The germline CDR1 and CDR2 sequences are SGHRS and YFSETQ.

The chain has TRBV5-1 and TRBJ1-5, with 7 bases lining up with TRBD1. V lost 4 bases, J lost 4 bases, and 5 bases stayed unmatched. Per the germline V gene, CDR1 is SGHRS and CDR2 is YFSETQ. CDR3 length equals 14 residues. CDR3 coding DNA: TGCGCCAGCAGCGCCGGGACAGAGAATCAGCCCCAGCATTTT. Translation: CASSAGTENQPQHF.

The chain has TRBV4-1 and TRBJ2-7, with TRBD1 as a possible D gene (6 bases). Trimming cost V 0 bases and J 0 bases, with 18 bases left between them. This CDR3 comprises 18 residues. CDR1 is MGHRA, CDR2 YSYEKL, per germline. CDR3 in amino acids: CASSQEGPRGGPSYEQYF. CDR3 coding DNA: TGCGCCAGCAGCCAAGAAGGGCCCAGGGGCGGGCCCTCCTACGAGCAGTACTTC.

This chain connects TRBV10-1 to TRBJ2-2; 7 bases align to TRBD1. J was trimmed by 6 bases and V by 7 bases; bases with no gene match: 8. CDR3 length: 14 residues. Germline V gives CDR1 WNHNN, CDR2 SYGVQD (reference sequence). CDR3 nucleotide sequence: TGCGCCAGCATGGACAGGAGACGCTCCGGGGAGCTGTTTTTT. It translates to CASMDRRRSGELFF.

In its sample, this clonotype was seen many times. This chain joins TRBV3-1 and TRBJ2-5; 9 positions match TRBD2. The CDR3 is 17 residues long. Germline CDR1 is LGHDT and CDR2 is YNNKEL (reference sequence). The junction had 12 bases not matched to a gene; V was cut back by 3 bases and J by 4 bases. CDR3: CASSHSFGSGSPETQYF. CDR3 nucleotides: TGTGCCAGCAGCCACTCGTTTGGTAGCGGGAGCCCAGAGACCCAGTACTTC.

The J gene is TRBJ2-7, the V gene TRBV7-2; D unresolved. CDR1 and CDR2 (germline): SGHTA, FQGNSA. The CDR3 sequence is 15 residues long. V gave up 1 base and J gave up 7 bases, with 17 bases separating them. The CDR3 loop is CASSLGPPRYNEQYF. DNA for the CDR3: TGTGCCAGCAGCTTAGGGCCCCCGCGATACAATGAGCAGTACTTC. The entire variable domain, with the rest obtained from reference TRBV7-2 and TRBJ2-7, is as follows: GAGVSQSPSNKVTEKGKDVELRCDPISGHTALYWYRQSLGQGLEFLIYFQGNSAPDKSGLPSDRFSAERTGGSVSTLTIQRTQQEDSAVYLCASSLGPPRYNEQYFGPGTRLTVT.

This chain connects TRBV6-5 to TRBJ2-1, with 8 bases fitting TRBD2. The CDR3 is 14 amino acids. With V trimmed by 4 bases and J by 4 bases, 3 bases remained unmatched. Germline CDR1 reads MNHEY; CDR2 reads SVGAGI. The CDR3 DNA is TGTGCCAGCAGTTTTCGGGGGGGGTACAATGAGCAGTTCTTC. Protein: CASSFRGGYNEQFF.

V usage is TRBV6-6 and J usage is TRBJ2-7; D unresolved. The CDR3 has 13 amino acids. Germline V gene lookup returns CDR1 MNHNY and CDR2 SVGAGI (reference sequence). Trimming took off 6 bases at V and 0 bases at J, with 9 bases between the two ends. CDR3 in amino acids: CASRLPSSYEQYF. In DNA form, the CDR3 reads TGTGCCAGCAGACTACCGAGCTCCTACGAGCAGTACTTC.